A single sample is the source of the 25 T cell receptor beta chains below, sequenced in a study of spatial heterogeneity in lung cancer. MiXCR was run by TCRdb on the 5' RACE reads, yielding one entry per CDR3 protein. The sample has under 150,000 distinct CDR3 sequences; about 10% are singletons. Time point meaning: blood at routine non-recurrence follow-up after resection. This sample comprised PBMCs, obtained at follow-up. These receptors were obtained from a female donor with early-stage non-small cell lung cancer.

This chain connects TRBV6-2 or TRBV6-3 to TRBJ2-7; D is tentatively TRBD1 or TRBD2 (5 bases each). V shed 6 bases and J shed 6 bases, with 15 bases lying between them. The CDR3 is made up of 13 amino acids. Per germline, CDR1 MNHEY and CDR2 SVGEGT. CDR3 bases: TGTGCCAGCAGACAGGAATGGGAGTGCGAGCAGTACGTC. Translating gives CASRQEWECEQYV.

The genes are TRBV24-1 and TRBJ2-5; D is perhaps TRBD1 (6 bases). The germline V gene encodes CDR1 KGHDR and CDR2 SFDVKD. V was trimmed by 9 bases and J by 2 bases, leaving 15 bases between them. The CDR3 has 14 residues. As DNA, the CDR3 is TGTGCCACCTCAGCCCCAGGACAGCAAGAGACCCAGTACTTC. It encodes CATSAPGQQETQYF.

This clonotype was seen at least ten times. This chain links TRBV24-1 with TRBJ2-1; D call uncertain. Trimming shortened V by 5 bases and J by 0 bases, and 13 bases separated the two germline ends. The germline V gene encodes CDR1 KGHDR and CDR2 SFDVKD. This CDR3 is built from 16 residues. CDR3 DNA sequence: TGTGCCACCAGTGGAGAGAGCCTGAGCTCCTACAATGAGCAGTTCTTC. Encoded protein: CATSGESLSSYNEQFF.

V usage is TRBV4-1 and J usage is TRBJ2-1, with 14 bases aligning to TRBD2. J lost 15 bases, V lost 1 base, and 5 bases had no gene match. Germline values: CDR1 MGHRA, CDR2 YSYEKL. The CDR3 extends over 14 amino acids. CDR3: CASSQAGTSGSRFF. CDR3 nucleotide sequence: TGCGCCAGCAGCCAAGCGGGGACTAGCGGGAGTCGGTTCTTC.

This clonotype was recorded a few times. The chain couples TRBV5-1 to TRBJ2-1; D ambiguous. This CDR3 region has 14 residues. Deletions cut 5 bases from V and 1 base from J, with 10 bases between. Germline assignment: CDR1 SGHRS and CDR2 YFSETQ. The CDR3, as DNA: TGCGCCAGCAGTGACGTGGGATCCTACAATGAGCAGTTCTTC. Protein product: CASSDVGSYNEQFF.

This clonotype was counted a few times. This rearrangement joins TRBV25-1 to TRBJ1-4, with TRBD1 as a possible D gene (6 bases). The CDR3 runs 16 residues. Trimming pared 4 bases from V and 7 bases from J, leaving 19 bases between. Germline loops: CDR1 MGHDK, CDR2 SYGVNS. The CDR3 sequence is CASSVGGDRSREKLFF. In nucleotides, the CDR3 is TGTGCCAGCAGTGTTGGGGGAGACAGGTCACGTGAAAAACTGTTTTTT.

The chain recombines TRBV20-1 with TRBJ1-4, with D hard to call. This CDR3 has 12 residues. Trimming removed 4 bases from V and 5 bases from J, with 8 bases in between. Germline V CDR1 and CDR2: DFQATT, SNEGSKA (reference sequence). The CDR3 spells CSAKGRNEKLFF. CDR3 sequence (DNA): TGCAGTGCTAAAGGACGGAATGAAAAACTGTTTTTT.

This clonotype came up a few times. J is TRBJ1-5 and V is TRBV7-2; a possible D gene is TRBD1 (5 bases). Germline V lookup: CDR1 SGHTA, CDR2 FQGNSA. CDR3 size: 15 residues. Trimming cost V 1 base and J 6 bases, with 13 bases left between them. The CDR3 here is CASSLGIQGPQPQHF. The CDR3 DNA sequence: TGTGCCAGCAGCTTAGGTATTCAGGGACCTCAGCCCCAGCATTTT.

This clonotype came up many times. The V call is TRBV2, the J call TRBJ2-2; 7 bases match TRBD1. The germline V gene has CDR1 SNHLY and CDR2 FYNNEI. J was trimmed by 5 bases and V by 8 bases; bases with no gene match: 8. The CDR3 spans 14 residues. The CDR3 DNA sequence: TGTGCCAGCGGTACAGGGGACGCGACCGGGGAGCTGTTTTTT. It specifies CASGTGDATGELFF.

This clonotype was seen many times. The rearrangement uses TRBV4-3 and TRBJ2-3, with D possibly matching TRBD2 (5 bases). The CDR3 has 16 residues. The V gene's germline CDR1 is LGHNA and CDR2 YSLEER. Trimming removed 3 bases at V and 6 bases at J, with 19 bases between. CDR3 protein: CASSQGEDLATDTQYF. The CDR3 bases are TGCGCCAGCAGCCAGGGAGAAGACTTAGCGACTGATACGCAGTATTTT.

This chain uses TRBV11-2 with TRBJ1-4; TRBD1 might be the D (5 bases). Trimming pared 1 base from V and 0 bases from J, leaving 15 bases between. The CDR3 has 18 amino acids. Germline-derived CDR1 and CDR2 are SGHAT and FQNNGV. CDR3 protein: CASSLGRQQRSTNEKLFF. The CDR3 bases are TGTGCCAGCAGCTTAGGGAGACAGCAGCGTTCAACTAATGAAAAACTGTTTTTT.

V and J are TRBV20-1 and TRBJ2-1; 12 positions agree with TRBD2. The germline V gene encodes CDR1 DFQATT and CDR2 SNEGSKA (reference sequence). This CDR3 comprises 14 residues. V shed 5 bases, J shed 5 bases, and the junction held 4 bases outside the gene matches. For the CDR3, the DNA is TGCAGTGCTCTAGCGGGAGGGCCTGACAATGAGCAGTTCTTC. Translation: CSALAGGPDNEQFF.

The table lists this clonotype with a few counts. This chain uses TRBV5-1 with TRBJ1-2; D is uncertain. The CDR3 runs 15 residues. Trimming shortened V by 4 bases and J by 4 bases, and 17 bases separated the two germline ends. Germline lookup yields CDR1 SGHRS and CDR2 YFSETQ. The CDR3 loop reads CASSLLTHQGYGYTF. The CDR3 coding sequence is TGCGCCAGCAGCCTGCTGACCCACCAAGGCTATGGCTACACCTTC.

The J gene is TRBJ2-3, the V gene TRBV20-1; weak D call: TRBD1 (8 bases). CDR1 is DFQATT, CDR2 SNEGSKA, per germline (reference sequence). CDR3 length equals 15 residues. V was shortened by 5 bases and J by 4 bases, with 19 bases between the two germline ends. CDR3 protein: CSAHRGTGGADTQYF. The CDR3 nucleotides are TGCAGTGCTCATAGGGGTACAGGGGGGGCAGATACGCAGTATTTT.

This clonotype has only a few counts. The CDR3 DNA reads as TGCAGCGTTGACAGTTACAATGAGCAGTTCTTC. Protein sequence: CSVDSYNEQFF. The V call is TRBV29-1, the J call TRBJ2-1; D uncertain. There are 11 residues in the CDR3. The V and J ends lost 3 bases and 4 bases respectively, with 4 bases between them. Looked up from germline, CDR1 is SQVTM and CDR2 is ANQGSEA.

This clonotype has more than one count but fewer than ten. V and J are TRBV20-1 and TRBJ2-3, with TRBD2 identical over 10 bases. Trimming cost V 6 bases and J 4 bases; bases outside gene matches: 7. This CDR3 contains 14 residues. Germline assignment: CDR1 DFQATT and CDR2 SNEGSKA (reference sequence). Here the CDR3 DNA reads TGCAGTGCCAAGTCTAGCGGGAGTTCAGATACGCAGTATTTT. Its protein is CSAKSSGSSDTQYF.

This rearrangement joins TRBV12-3 or TRBV12-4 to TRBJ2-3; 9 bases match TRBD2. The CDR3 spans 15 residues. V shed 6 bases, J shed 3 bases, and the junction held 7 bases outside the gene matches. The CDR3 DNA sequence: TGTGCCAGCAGGTTTAGCGGGAGTCCAACAGATACGCAGTATTTT. This sequence encodes CASRFSGSPTDTQYF.

This clonotype was counted only a few times. The V and J genes are TRBV10-3 and TRBJ2-7, with 16 bases lining up with TRBD2. V shed 6 bases, J shed 3 bases, and the junction held 5 bases outside the gene matches. This CDR3 comprises 16 residues. Looked up from germline, CDR1 is ENHRY and CDR2 is SYGVKD. The CDR3 reads CAISGTSGRAFYEQYF. Written as DNA, the CDR3 is TGTGCCATCAGCGGGACTAGCGGGAGGGCCTTCTACGAGCAGTACTTC.

This clonotype was observed many times. J is TRBJ2-5 and V is TRBV2; 10 bases agree with TRBD2. Germline V gene sequence: CDR1 SNHLY, CDR2 FYNNEI. CDR3 length: 15 amino acids. V shed 6 bases and J 1 base; nucleotides not matched to a gene: 5. CDR3 coding DNA: TGTGCCAGCAGGCGTCTAGCGGGAGCCCAAGAGACCCAGTACTTC. Protein sequence: CASRRLAGAQETQYF.

V and J are TRBV5-1 and TRBJ2-1, with TRBD2 identical over 10 bases. The CDR3 extends over 14 amino acids. The V gene's germline CDR1 is SGHRS and CDR2 YFSETQ. V lost 7 bases to trimming and J lost 7 bases; unmatched junction nucleotides: 8. The CDR3 sequence is CASGLAGVTNEQFF. The CDR3 DNA reads as TGCGCCAGCGGCCTAGCGGGAGTGACGAATGAGCAGTTCTTC.

This clonotype was seen only a few times. This rearrangement joins TRBV7-2 to TRBJ2-7, with D hard to call. The CDR3 has 13 residues. CDR1 and CDR2 (germline): SGHTA, FQGNSA. V gave up 1 base and J gave up 3 bases, with 7 bases separating them. CDR3 DNA: TGTGCCAGCAGCTTAGGCCAGAACTACGAGCAGTACGTC. Its translation: CASSLGQNYEQYV.

This clonotype has just a few counts. The chain is built from TRBV2 and TRBJ2-7; no reliable D call. There are 13 residues in the CDR3. The germline gives CDR1 SNHLY, CDR2 FYNNEI. The V end was cut by 1 base, the J end by 0 bases, with 4 bases between. This chain's CDR3 is CASSEVYSYEQYV. CDR3 nucleotide sequence: TGTGCCAGCAGTGAAGTATACTCCTACGAGCAGTACGTC.

The chain has TRBV3-1 and TRBJ2-2; tentatively, D is TRBD1 (5 bases). CDR1 LGHDT and CDR2 YNNKEL come from the germline V gene (reference sequence). Trimming removed 5 bases at V and 1 base at J, with 11 bases between. The CDR3 spans 15 residues. The CDR3 spells CASSSPQGNTGELFF. The DNA for the CDR3 is TGTGCCAGCAGCTCCCCGCAGGGGAACACCGGGGAGCTGTTTTTT.

The rearrangement links TRBV7-9 to TRBJ1-1, with 9 bases identical to TRBD1. After removal of 5 bases from V and 4 bases from J, the junction contained 5 bases not matched to a gene. CDR3 length: 14 residues. Per germline, CDR1 SEHNR and CDR2 FQNEAQ (reference sequence). The DNA for the CDR3 is TGTGCCAGCAGCACACGGACAGGGGTCACTGAAGCTTTCTTT. This sequence encodes CASSTRTGVTEAFF.

This clonotype came up many times. The chain recombines TRBV29-1 with TRBJ2-1; unclear D gene. This CDR3 contains 12 residues. The V and J ends lost 1 base and 12 bases respectively, with 13 bases between them. Germline loops: CDR1 SQVTM, CDR2 ANQGSEA. CDR3 residues: CSVEVGIGRQFF. Written as DNA, the CDR3 is TGCAGCGTTGAAGTAGGGATAGGAAGGCAGTTCTTC.